These T cell receptor beta chains were read from a single sample in a study of T cell changes during pregnancy in multiple sclerosis. Repertoires were generated with immunoSEQ multiplex PCR, while TCRdb's copy carries only in-frame clones and drops some. The data contain 18,000 or so clones, around 89% of them seen just once; the ten biggest clones take up 7.5%. The sequencing used CD8+ T cells from peripheral blood mononuclear cells, collected in the second trimester of pregnancy. These receptors were collected from a female donor in good health, enrolled as a control in a pregnancy study. Each CDR3 is given with its conserved first and last residue. Each record gives: V gene, J gene, CDR3 protein.

>TRBV5-8|TRBJ1-5
CASSIGQGGQPQHF
>TRBV7-9|TRBJ1-1
CASSRGNTEAFF
>TRBV2|TRBJ1-1
CASTPTLDRAMNTEAFF
>TRBV11-2|TRBJ2-1
CASSLLAGPLNEQFF
>TRBV7-8|TRBJ1-1
CASSETVILFNTEAFF
>TRBV5-6|TRBJ2-7
CASSRIAGAGGYEQYF
>TRBV15|TRBJ2-5
CATSRGVSGGAQETQYF
>TRBV28|TRBJ2-1
CASSFYDAGLAGEMEQFF
>TRBV7-9|TRBJ1-2
CASSTRQGEGYGYTF
>TRBV19|TRBJ2-6
CASSGTGVSGANVLTF
>TRBV27|TRBJ2-5
CASSSGLAGSQETQYF
>TRBV5-1|TRBJ2-2
CASSLATPVRGELFF
>TRBV4-2|TRBJ1-3
CASSHREGRLGNTIYF
>TRBV6-6|TRBJ1-5
CASNTRGPNQPQHF
>TRBV29-1|TRBJ1-1
CSVVGHFGQGGNTEAFF
>TRBV19|TRBJ1-1
CASSMGQGAVTEAFF
>TRBV13|TRBJ2-7
CASSLALAGGYEQYF
>TRBV27|TRBJ2-7
CASSDRNSYEQYF
>TRBV4-2|TRBJ1-2
CASSQAPPGHYGYTF
>TRBV7-6|TRBJ2-7
CASSLEVGTGEYEQYF
>TRBV27|TRBJ2-7
CASSLTSGWAYEQYF
>TRBV7-9|TRBJ2-5
CASSPVHGSWGETQYF